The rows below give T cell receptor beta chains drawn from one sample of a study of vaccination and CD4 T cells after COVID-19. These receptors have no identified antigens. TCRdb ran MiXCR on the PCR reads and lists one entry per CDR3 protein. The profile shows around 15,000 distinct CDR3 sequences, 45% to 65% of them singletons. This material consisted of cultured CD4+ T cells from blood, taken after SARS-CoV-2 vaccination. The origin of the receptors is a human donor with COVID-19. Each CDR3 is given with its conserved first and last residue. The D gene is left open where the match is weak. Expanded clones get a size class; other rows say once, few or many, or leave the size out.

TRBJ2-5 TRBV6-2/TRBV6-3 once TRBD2 TGTGCCAGCAGTTACTCTAGCGGGGGGGCCCTTGAGACCCAGTACTTC CASSYSSGGALETQYF
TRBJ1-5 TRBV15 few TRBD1 TGTGCCACCAGCAGACCCCTCGACAGGGGGCATCAGCCCCAGCATTTT CATSRPLDRGHQPQHF
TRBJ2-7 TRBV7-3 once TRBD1 TGTGCCAGCAGCCCGGGACAGGGGCAGGACCACGAGCAGTACTTC CASSPGQGQDHEQYF
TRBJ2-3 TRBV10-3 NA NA TGTGCCATCAACGGGGACGGCAGCACAGATACGCAGTATTTT CAINGDGSTDTQYF
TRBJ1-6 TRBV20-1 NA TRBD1 TGCAGTGCTAGGACAGGGGTTAACTCACCCCTCCACTTT CSARTGVNSPLHF
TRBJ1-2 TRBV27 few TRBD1 TGTGCCAGCAGTTTTCGGGACAGGGTTCCCTATGGCTACACCTTC CASSFRDRVPYGYTF
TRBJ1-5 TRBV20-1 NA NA TGCAGTGCTAGCGGAGGGGTCGGCAATCAGCCCCAGCATTTT CSASGGVGNQPQHF
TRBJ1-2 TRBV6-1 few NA TGTGCCAGCAGTGAAGTTGGGTTGGGATATGGCTACACCTTC CASSEVGLGYGYTF
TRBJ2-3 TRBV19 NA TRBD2 TGTGCCAGTAGTATTTTGGCGGGGGGGAACACAGATACGCAGTATTTT CASSILAGGNTDTQYF
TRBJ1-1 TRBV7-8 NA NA TGTGCCAGCAGCTTAAATCCCGACACTGAAGCTTTCTTT CASSLNPDTEAFF
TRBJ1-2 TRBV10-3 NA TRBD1 TGTGCCATCACCCAGGGGGCGGACTATGGCTACACCTTC CAITQGADYGYTF